Included here is one T cell receptor beta chain sequence, with context. Germline V gene lookup returns CDR1 MDHEN and CDR2 SYDVKM. J gave up 3 bases and V 7 bases, and 4 bases lay outside the gene matches. The length of the CDR3 is 13 residues. This sample stems from a study of blood T cell repertoires in COVID-19. At the level of the study: Donors in the United States, Italy and Spain gave samples during acute or convalescent COVID-19. Nucleic acid was either cDNA or gDNA, and it came from T cells, B-cell-depleted T cells, or PBMCs.

As originally analysed: Estimation of nucleated cell counts relied on the amplification of reference gene primers. Some clones are missing from TCRdb's copy, which holds only in-frame ones; the method was immunoSEQ multiplex PCR. Clone size and V and J calls were adopted from that table, with D and trimming inferred from the DNA. The table shows over 200,000 clones, with roughly 80% occurring only once. V is TRBV28 and J is TRBJ1-2; TRBD1 matches at 8 bases. The origin of this receptor is a human donor in a cohort sampled during active COVID-19. Material: peripheral blood. The CDR3 sequence: CASTAQGDYGYTF. DNA of the CDR3: TGTGCCAGCACTGCACAGGGGGACTATGGCTACACCTTC.